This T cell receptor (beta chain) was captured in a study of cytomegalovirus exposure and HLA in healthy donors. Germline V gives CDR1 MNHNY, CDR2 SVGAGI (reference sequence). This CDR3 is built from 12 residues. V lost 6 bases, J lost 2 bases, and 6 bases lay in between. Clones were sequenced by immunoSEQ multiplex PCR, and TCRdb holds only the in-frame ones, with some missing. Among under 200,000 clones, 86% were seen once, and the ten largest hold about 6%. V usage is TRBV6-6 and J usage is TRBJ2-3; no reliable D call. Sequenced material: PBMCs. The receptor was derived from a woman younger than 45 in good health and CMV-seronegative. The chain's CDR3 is CASSLNTDTQYF. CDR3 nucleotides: TGTGCCAGCAGCCTTAACACAGATACGCAGTATTTT.